This entry features one T cell receptor (beta chain) sequence. Method: immunoSEQ multiplex PCR; TCRdb's copy keeps in-frame clones and lacks some. This sample carries tens of thousands of clones, 75% to 95% of them seen once, and the ten largest clones take 0.7%. The data derive from a study of T cell changes during pregnancy in multiple sclerosis. CDR1 is MGHRA, CDR2 YSYEKL, per germline. The CDR3 extends over 15 amino acids. Trimming took off 1 base at V and 2 bases at J, with 8 bases between the two ends. The specimen comprised CD4+ T cells from peripheral blood mononuclear cells, sampled before pregnancy. This TCR derives from a female donor with multiple sclerosis, enrolled in a pregnancy study. The V gene is TRBV4-1, the J gene TRBJ2-2, with D unresolved. The CDR3 spells CASSQVLLNTGELFF. CDR3 bases: TGCGCCAGCAGCCAAGTACTGTTAAACACCGGGGAGCTGTTTTTT.